A single sample gave rise to the 30 T cell receptor beta chains below, sequenced in a study of T-cell reconstitution after alpha-beta-depleted transplantation in children. Library preparation (for TCRbeta) was performed with unique molecular identifiers. Each CDR3 protein is one row after TCRdb ran MiXCR on the PCR reads. The sample records about 540,000 distinct CDR3 sequences, around 19% being singletons. Material: PBMCs from the stem cell graft donor, obtained from the stem cell graft. The receptors were sampled from a human donor who donated a stem cell graft to a child with acute lymphoblastic leukemia.

There are a few counts of this clonotype. This chain connects TRBV11-1 to TRBJ1-1; the match to TRBD1 covers 7 bases. The CDR3 consists of 15 residues. The J segment lost 0 bases and the V segment lost 5 bases, leaving 6 bases of the junction unmatched. In germline, CDR1 is SGHAT, CDR2 FQDESV (reference sequence). The DNA for the CDR3 is TGTGCCAGCAGCCCGGGACAGCCCATGAACACTGAAGCTTTCTTT. Translation: CASSPGQPMNTEAFF.

Only a few counts were recorded for this clonotype. The rearrangement joins TRBV29-1 to TRBJ2-7, with D perhaps matching TRBD2 (5 bases). The V end was cut by 5 bases, the J end by 7 bases, with 15 bases between. The CDR3 runs 12 residues. Germline CDR1 is SQVTM and CDR2 is ANQGSEA. The CDR3 region has the DNA TGCAGCGTTCGGACTCCGGCGGCGGAGCAGTACTTC. As protein: CSVRTPAAEQYF.

The V and J genes are TRBV20-1 and TRBJ2-1, with 12 bases lining up with TRBD2. The germline V gene encodes CDR1 DFQATT and CDR2 SNEGSKA (reference sequence). The CDR3 extends over 18 amino acids. The junction had 11 bases not matched to a gene; V was cut back by 0 bases and J by 5 bases. CDR3 protein: CSAREIARTSGIHNEQFF. In DNA form, the CDR3 reads TGCAGTGCTAGAGAGATCGCCCGGACTAGCGGGATACACAATGAGCAGTTCTTC.

The CDR3 region has the DNA TGCAGCGTTGGAGGACTAGCGGGAGGCCACCAAGAGACCCAGTACTTC. This sequence encodes CSVGGLAGGHQETQYF. V and J are TRBV29-1 and TRBJ2-5, with 14 positions matching TRBD2. Germline V CDR1 and CDR2: SQVTM, ANQGSEA. The ends lost 4 bases at V and 0 bases at J; junction bases unmatched: 4. The CDR3 is 16 amino acids.

This clonotype was found a few times. The chain has TRBV9 and TRBJ1-2; TRBD1 might be the D (5 bases). CDR3 length: 13 amino acids. From germline, CDR1 is SGDLS and CDR2 YYNGEE. With 0 bases removed from V and 7 bases from J, the gap between germline ends came to 10 bases. This CDR3 reads CASSVGFDSGYTF. The CDR3 bases are TGTGCCAGCAGCGTAGGATTCGACAGTGGCTACACCTTC.

This clonotype has a handful of counts. The chain is built from TRBV7-9 and TRBJ1-2, with D unresolved. Germline lookup yields CDR1 SEHNR and CDR2 FQNEAQ (reference sequence). Deletions cut 5 bases from V and 6 bases from J, with 13 bases between. The CDR3 runs to 13 residues. The CDR3 here is CASSHQEAHGYTF. CDR3 DNA sequence: TGTGCCAGCAGCCACCAGGAAGCTCATGGCTACACCTTC.

This rearrangement joins TRBV3-1 to TRBJ2-5; TRBD2 might be the D (6 bases). V lost 4 bases, J lost 1 base, and 19 bases lay in between. The CDR3 is made up of 17 amino acids. CDR1 is LGHDT and CDR2 is YNNKEL in the germline V gene (reference sequence). The CDR3 DNA reads TGTGCCAGCAGCCCCGTGGGTGCGGGACCTATCCAAGAGACCCAGTACTTC. Its translation: CASSPVGAGPIQETQYF.

The J gene is TRBJ1-2, the V gene TRBV25-1; D not certain. With 1 base removed from V and 11 bases from J, the gap between germline ends came to 14 bases. CDR1 is MGHDK, CDR2 SYGVNS, per germline. The CDR3 sequence is 13 residues long. CDR3 protein: CASSEFDRRAYTF. CDR3 in DNA: TGTGCCAGCAGTGAATTCGACCGGCGGGCTTACACCTTC.

The table lists this clonotype with a few counts. The chain combines TRBV12-3 or TRBV12-4 with TRBJ2-2; 7 nucleotides match TRBD2. J lost 2 bases, V lost 4 bases, and 10 bases had no gene match. The CDR3 totals 17 residues. The CDR3, as DNA: TGTGCCAGCAGTTGCCTGGGGGGGGACGAAAACACCGGGGAGCTGTTTTTT. Protein sequence: CASSCLGGDENTGELFF.

The chain is built from TRBV25-1 and TRBJ2-5, with D maybe TRBD1 (5 bases). The ends were cut back, 0 bases at V and 7 bases at J, with 12 bases in the middle. The germline CDR1 and CDR2 sequences are MGHDK and SYGVNS. This CDR3 comprises 14 residues. DNA for the CDR3: TGTGCCAGCAGTGAATATGTGGGGCGTGGGACCCAGTACTTC. Its protein product is CASSEYVGRGTQYF.

With regard to this clonotype: A junction boundary mismatches the germline segment, possibly from a read error. This chain joins TRBV19 and TRBJ2-4; no firm D call. CDR1 is LNHDA, CDR2 SQIVND, per germline (reference sequence). CDR3 length: 14 amino acids. The DNA of the CDR3 is TGTGCCAGCCTTGAGGACGCCAAGAAAAACAGTCAGTACTTC. Protein: CASLEDAKKNSQYF. Full variable domain (rest looked up from reference TRBV19 and TRBJ2-4): DGGITQSPKYLFRKEGQNVTLSCEQNLNHDAMYWYRQDPGQGLRLIYYSQIVNDFQKGDIAEGYSVSREKKESFPLTVTSAQKNPTAFYLCASLEDAKKNSQYFGAGTRLSVL.

This chain joins TRBV20-1 and TRBJ2-1; TRBD2 matches 10 bases. The CDR3 extends over 17 amino acids. V shed 0 bases and J 1 base; nucleotides not matched to a gene: 6. Germline assignment: CDR1 DFQATT and CDR2 SNEGSKA (reference sequence). CDR3 sequence: CSARDASSGGSYNEQFF. The CDR3 DNA reads TGCAGTGCTAGAGATGCATCTAGCGGGGGATCCTACAATGAGCAGTTCTTC.

This clonotype was counted between two and nine times. At one boundary the junction diverges from the germline segment, which might be a read error. This chain uses TRBV11-1 with TRBJ2-7, with TRBD2 identical over 16 bases. Germline V gene sequence: CDR1 SGHAT, CDR2 FQDESV (reference sequence). This CDR3 has 20 residues. The CDR3 spells CASSLATGTSGRASIYEQYF. The CDR3 DNA sequence: TGTGCCAGCAGCCTAGCAACCGGGACTAGCGGGAGGGCCAGTATCTACGAGCAGTACTTC. Together with reference TRBV11-1 and TRBJ2-7, the CDR3 gives the full variable domain: EAEVAQSPRYKITEKSQAVAFWCDPISGHATLYWYRQILGQGPELLVQFQDESVVDDSQLPKDRFSAERLKGVDSTLKIQPAELGDSAMYLCASSLATGTSGRASIYEQYFGPGTRLTVT.

V is TRBV11-2 and J is TRBJ2-3, with 10 bases fitting TRBD2. This CDR3 comprises 17 residues. V lost 0 bases and J lost 2; bases outside the gene matches: 5. From germline, CDR1 is SGHAT and CDR2 FQNNGV. The CDR3 reads CASSLEASGRPTDTQYF. The CDR3, as DNA: TGTGCCAGCAGCTTAGAGGCTAGCGGGAGACCCACAGATACGCAGTATTTT.

The chain carries TRBV24-1 and TRBJ2-1; possible D gene TRBD1, 5 bases. This CDR3 region has 14 residues. Trimming cost V 3 bases and J 5 bases, with 10 bases left between them. Germline-derived CDR1 and CDR2 are KGHDR and SFDVKD. The CDR3 DNA follows: TGTGCCACCAGTGATCCTGTGGACAACAATGAGCAGTTCTTC. It encodes CATSDPVDNNEQFF.

This clonotype was counted a few times. The chain carries TRBV20-1 and TRBJ1-5, with D perhaps matching TRBD1 (5 bases). Germline lookup yields CDR1 DFQATT and CDR2 SNEGSKA (reference sequence). The ends were cut back, 3 bases at V and 0 bases at J, with 21 bases in the middle. This CDR3 is 18 amino acids long. This CDR3 reads CSARRDHYSLYSNQPQHF. The CDR3 DNA is TGCAGTGCTAGGAGGGACCACTACTCGTTATATAGCAATCAGCCCCAGCATTTT.

This clonotype was recorded at least ten times. CDR3 sequence (DNA): TGTGCCAGCAGCTTCCGGACAGGATTCTCTGGAAACACCATATATTTT. This translates into CASSFRTGFSGNTIYF. The chain employs TRBV5-6 and TRBJ1-3; 7 nucleotides agree with TRBD1. The V and J ends lost 2 bases and 0 bases, in that order; junction bases with no gene match: 5. The germline V gene has CDR1 SGHDT and CDR2 YYEEEE. There are 16 residues in the CDR3.

Only a few counts were recorded for this clonotype. V gene TRBV18 combines with J gene TRBJ1-1; 7 nucleotides match TRBD1. The V and J ends lost 5 bases and 4 bases, in that order; junction bases with no gene match: 7. Germline loops: CDR1 KGHSH, CDR2 LQKENI. This CDR3 region has 14 residues. The CDR3 is CASSYDREGTEAFF. As DNA, the CDR3 is TGTGCCAGCTCATATGACAGGGAAGGCACTGAAGCTTTCTTT.

This sequence joins TRBV7-9 and TRBJ2-5; weak D call: TRBD1 (6 bases). The length of the CDR3 is 17 residues. Germline V CDR1 and CDR2: SEHNR, FQNEAQ (reference sequence). Trimming left V 5 bases short and J 1 base short, with 20 bases between. CDR3 nucleotide sequence: TGTGCCAGCAGCCGCGTAATGCCCGGGACACTCCAAGAGACCCAGTACTTC. Amino acid sequence: CASSRVMPGTLQETQYF.

Only a few counts were recorded for this clonotype. V and J are TRBV7-9 and TRBJ1-1; D remains unclear. The V and J ends lost 5 bases and 1 base respectively, with 8 bases between them. The germline gives CDR1 SEHNR, CDR2 FQNEAQ (reference sequence). The length of the CDR3 is 13 residues. The CDR3 DNA sequence: TGTGCCAGCAGCCCTCCGGGGAACACTGAAGCTTTCTTT. It encodes CASSPPGNTEAFF.

In its sample, this clonotype was seen a few times. The chain employs TRBV5-1 and TRBJ2-1, with D unclear. V lost 1 base, J lost 5 bases, and 7 bases lay in between. The CDR3 totals 13 residues. In germline, CDR1 is SGHRS, CDR2 YFSETQ. The CDR3 protein is CASSLWQNNEQFF. CDR3 in DNA: TGCGCCAGCAGCTTGTGGCAGAACAATGAGCAGTTCTTC. Combining the CDR3 with reference TRBV5-1 and TRBJ2-1 gives the whole variable domain KAGVTQTPRYLIKTRGQQVTLSCSPISGHRSVSWYQQTPGQGLQFLFEYFSETQRNKGNFPGRFSGRQFSNSRSEMNVSTLELGDSALYLCASSLWQNNEQFFGPGTRLTVL.

This clonotype has a handful of counts. CDR3 nucleotides: TGTGCCAGCAGCCATAGCGGGTTCTCCTACGAGCAGTACTTC. It is translated as CASSHSGFSYEQYF. The V call is TRBV7-9, the J call TRBJ2-7; TRBD2 agrees at 7 bases. V gave up 5 bases and J gave up 0 bases; unmatched junction bases: 4. Germline V lookup: CDR1 SEHNR, CDR2 FQNEAQ (reference sequence). The CDR3 extends over 14 amino acids.

This clonotype was picked up a small number of times. The chain recombines TRBV7-2 with TRBJ2-3, with 7 bases lining up with TRBD1. Trimming at V came to 5 bases and at J to 4 bases, leaving 9 bases not matched to a gene. Germline assignment: CDR1 SGHTA and CDR2 FQGNSA. The length of the CDR3 is 15 residues. The CDR3 DNA sequence: TGTGCCAGCAGCAGGACAGGAATAAGCTCAGATACGCAGTATTTT. As protein: CASSRTGISSDTQYF.

Only a few counts were recorded for this clonotype. The rearrangement joins TRBV5-1 to TRBJ2-1; 8 nucleotides align to TRBD2. The CDR3 spans 14 residues. CDR1 and CDR2 (germline): SGHRS, YFSETQ. Unmatched junction bases numbered 2, after V lost 1 base and J lost 5 bases. The CDR3 protein is CASSLPLADNEQFF. The CDR3 nucleotides read TGCGCCAGCAGCTTGCCACTAGCGGACAATGAGCAGTTCTTC.

This clonotype has just a few counts. The chain links TRBV11-1 to TRBJ2-4, with D tentatively TRBD1 (5 bases). Germline V gene sequence: CDR1 SGHAT, CDR2 FQDESV (reference sequence). The length of the CDR3 is 14 residues. The V gene lost 4 bases and the J gene lost 1 base, with 8 bases spanning the gap. CDR3 in amino acids: CASSSGQAKNIQYF. The CDR3, as DNA: TGTGCCAGCAGCTCAGGGCAGGCCAAAAACATTCAGTACTTC.

This clonotype was seen only a few times. The genes are TRBV12-3 or TRBV12-4 and TRBJ2-6; unclear D gene. Trimming left V 2 bases short and J 0 bases short, with 8 bases between. The CDR3 runs to 16 residues. In DNA form, the CDR3 reads TGTGCCAGCAGTTTATCGGGCGACTCTGGGGCCAACGTCCTGACTTTC. It yields the protein CASSLSGDSGANVLTF.

The rearrangement uses TRBV24-1 and TRBJ2-2; 10 nucleotides line up with TRBD1. The CDR3 runs to 20 residues. Trimming cost V 2 bases and J 3 bases; bases outside gene matches: 14. Germline V CDR1 and CDR2: KGHDR, SFDVKD. CDR3 nucleotide sequence: TGTGCCACCAGTGATTGGGTTCCGGGACAGGGGATGTCAGACACCGGGGAGCTGTTTTTT. This translates into CATSDWVPGQGMSDTGELFF.

The chain links TRBV12-3 or TRBV12-4 to TRBJ2-1; possibly TRBD2 for D (6 bases). V was clipped by 6 bases and J by 6 bases, with 15 bases between them. The CDR3 is 14 residues long. This CDR3 reads CASSLPEGGNEQFF. The CDR3 DNA reads TGTGCCAGCAGCCTCCCGGAGGGTGGCAATGAGCAGTTCTTC.

This chain uses TRBV14 with TRBJ2-1, with D hard to call. V gave up 2 bases and J gave up 5 bases, with 7 bases separating them. CDR1 and CDR2 (germline): SGHDN, FVKESK. The CDR3 is 13 residues long. The CDR3 sequence is CASSQTEDNEQFF. CDR3 DNA sequence: TGTGCCAGCAGCCAAACAGAGGACAATGAGCAGTTCTTC.

In this sample, this clonotype turned up a few times. The genes are TRBV7-9 and TRBJ2-4; no definite D call. Trimming removed 5 bases from V and 1 base from J, with 12 bases in between. Germline V gene lookup returns CDR1 SEHNR and CDR2 FQNEAQ (reference sequence). The CDR3 spans 15 residues. The CDR3: CASSPRAAAKNIQYF. The CDR3 DNA reads TGTGCCAGCAGCCCCCGGGCGGCCGCCAAAAACATTCAGTACTTC. The whole variable domain, remainder taken from reference TRBV7-9 and TRBJ2-4, is DTGVSQNPRHKITKRGQNVTFRCDPISEHNRLYWYRQTLGQGPEFLTYFQNEAQLEKSRLLSDRFSAERPKGSFSTLEIQRTEQGDSAMYLCASSPRAAAKNIQYFGAGTRLSVL.